The rows below give T cell receptor beta chains drawn from one sample of a study of T cells in Graves' hyperthyroidism and ophthalmopathy. MiXCR, applied by TCRdb to the multiplex PCR reads, yields one record per CDR3 protein. This table holds under 250,000 distinct CDR3 sequences, 15% to 20% found once. Sequencing input: blood. The receptor set was obtained from a man aged 50 to 60 with Graves' hyperthyroidism. The CDR3 runs from the conserved cysteine through the conserved F or W. Fields, in order: V gene, CDR3 length, CDR3 protein.

TRBV30 13 CAWTSKGTDTQYF
TRBV6-2/TRBV6-3 13 CASSYAESYEQYF
TRBV6-4 16 CASSEWAGDLYNEQFF
TRBV7-2 15 CASSRAGGPGSPLHF
TRBV7-2 14 CASRETGGATGAFF
TRBV18 19 CASSPIPGLAGGNVNEQFF
TRBV7-9 12 CASSPNHNEQFF
TRBV6-1 13 CASSTEGQDTQYF
TRBV3-1 16 CASSQGWTSGAYEQYF
TRBV20-1 16 CSARPPGLAGGYEQYF
TRBV15 15 CATSRVTSGSYEQYF
TRBV20-1 14 CNAHPSGGTDTQYF
TRBV6-1 16 CASRLLGTESTGELFF
TRBV11-2 17 CASSRGGQGAIGYGYTF
TRBV7-9 17 CASSLSTSGPLYNEQFF
TRBV12-3/TRBV12-4 17 CASSFRVAVSMNTEAFF
TRBV7-8 15 CASSFRDSTYNEQFF
TRBV11-2 13 CASSFSPNEKLFF
TRBV5-1 17 CASSLDGPLVNTGELFF
TRBV6-2/TRBV6-3 14 CASRDWDRNTEAFF
TRBV28 14 CASTTTGMNTEAFF
TRBV7-9 14 CASSPGTAGDIQYF
TRBV18 15 CASSRADSSPYEQYF
TRBV28 15 CASRTPGTSGYEQYF
TRBV12-3/TRBV12-4 17 CASSLRREGRGNNEQFF
TRBV28 16 CASRPLRGTGTYEQYF
TRBV3-1 14 CASSQEGDTGELFF
TRBV2 15 CASSSGTGGPYEQYF
TRBV2 15 CASSRTGPPTDTQYF
TRBV11-3 13 CASSFGTDYGYTF
TRBV20-1 14 CSARDLRSAGELFF
TRBV2 14 CASSLRQEQETQYF
TRBV14 18 CASSQDRSGPGAYNEQFF
TRBV30 17 CAWSEPGLPQGNYGYTF
TRBV30 13 CAWTRTLNTEAFF
TRBV3-1 14 CASSQGWQKETQYF
TRBV29-1 15 CSIEFPLDRRETQYF
TRBV11-1 15 CASSLEVGSYNEQFF
TRBV12-3/TRBV12-4 14 CASTPGTGWETQYF
TRBV6-2/TRBV6-3 15 CASRNQGGSYNEQFF